Below are 2 T cell receptor beta chains sequenced from a single sample in a study of molecular identifiers for immune sequencing clone quantification (dated by TCRdb to the late 2010s). Library creation used PCR. Reads for this sample came from an Illumina HiSeq 4000. Clones were called with MiXCR by TCRdb after fastp trimmed the public reads at Q25, and only in-frame beta chains were retained. CDR3 protein sequences are deduplicated, and each keeps its most common genes and DNA. In all, the sample holds about 640,000 distinct CDR3 sequences, and around 20% of those were seen once. The ten largest clones capture around 0.86% of the sample. The sequenced sample consisted of naive CD8+ T cells from blood, with Jurkat cell RNA spiked in. The cell subset or site tag for this specimen amounts to: FACS-sorted CD8+CD4-CCR7+CD45RA+ naive T cells. The receptors were sampled from a human donor in good health. Some libraries in this study had Jurkat cell RNA spiked in.

On this clonotype: A much larger clonotype is one base distant, so this may be a read error. V and J are TRBV12-3 or TRBV12-4 and TRBJ1-1; D is possibly TRBD1 (5 bases). CDR3 size: 16 residues. CDR3 nucleotides: TGTGCCAGCAGCCAATCGGGAGTGAGCCGGGGGACTGGAGCTTTCTTT. It translates to CASSQSGVSRGTGAFF.

This clonotype has ten or more counts. V is TRBV20-1 and J is TRBJ2-7, with D unresolved. V gave up 1 base and J gave up 3 bases, with 10 bases separating them. Germline CDR1 and CDR2: DFQATT and SNEGSKA (reference sequence). This CDR3 is 13 amino acids long. The CDR3 protein is CSARGQHGYEQYF. The CDR3 coding sequence is TGCAGTGCTAGAGGTCAGCACGGCTACGAGCAGTACTTC.